This TCR beta chain was captured in a study of identical twins. Template switching supplied a universal primer site; unique molecular identifiers were carried on the cDNA. TCRdb re-analysed the 5' RACE reads in MiXCR, keeping a single row per CDR3 protein. The sample lists about 470,000 distinct CDR3 sequences, 24% occurring once. All donors were healthy Caucasians. CDR3 length equals 13 residues. Trimming took 7 bases from V and 7 from J; bases not matched to a gene: 8. Germline V gene lookup returns CDR1 SGHVS and CDR2 FNYEAQ. These same data were also listed under a study on T cells expressing NK-cell markers. That paper states: Of eight sequenced donors, seven were HCMV-seropositive and one HCMV-seronegative.

Sequencing was done on a sample of CD4+ T cells sorted from blood. V and J are TRBV7-6 and TRBJ1-2; 8 bases agree with TRBD1. This receptor was obtained from a woman under 30 in good health. The CDR3 region is CASILTGGGGYTF. The DNA for the CDR3 is TGTGCCAGCATACTAACAGGGGGAGGTGGCTACACCTTC.